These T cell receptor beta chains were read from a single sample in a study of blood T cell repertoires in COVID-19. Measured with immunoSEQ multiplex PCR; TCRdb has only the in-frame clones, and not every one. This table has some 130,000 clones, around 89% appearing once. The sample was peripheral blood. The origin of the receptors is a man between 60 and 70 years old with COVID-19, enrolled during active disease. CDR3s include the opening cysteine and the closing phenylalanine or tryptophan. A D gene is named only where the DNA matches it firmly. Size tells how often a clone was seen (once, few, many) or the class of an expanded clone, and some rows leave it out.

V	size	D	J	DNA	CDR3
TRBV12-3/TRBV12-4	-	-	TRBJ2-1	TGTGCCAGCAGCGTTATCAATGAGCAGTTCTTC	CASSVINEQFF
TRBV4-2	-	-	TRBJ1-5	TGTGCCAGCAGCCAAGGAGAAGATGAGGGCAATCAGCCCCAGCATTTT	CASSQGEDEGNQPQHF
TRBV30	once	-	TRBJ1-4	TGTGCCTGGAGTTACCAGGTTAATGAAAAACTGTTTTTT	CAWSYQVNEKLFF
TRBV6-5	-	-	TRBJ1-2	TGTGCCGTGCGGGGGGCCTATGGCTACACCTTC	CAVRGAYGYTF
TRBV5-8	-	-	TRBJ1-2	TGTGCCAGCAGCTTACCCCCGGTCAACTATGGCTACACCTTC	CASSLPPVNYGYTF
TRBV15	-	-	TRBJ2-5	TGTGCCACCAGCAGGGAACCGCAGGGGCACCAAGAGACCCAGTACTTC	CATSREPQGHQETQYF
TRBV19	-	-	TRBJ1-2	TGTGCCAGTGGGGGGAGGGATGGCTACACCTTC	CASGGRDGYTF
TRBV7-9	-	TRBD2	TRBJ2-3	TGTGCCAGCAGCTTAGTAGTTAGCGGGGAGACAGATACGCAGTATTTT	CASSLVVSGETDTQYF
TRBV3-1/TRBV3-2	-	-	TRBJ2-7	TGTGCCAGCACCGCCAAGGGAACAGGATACTCCTCCTACGAGCAGTACTTC	CASTAKGTGYSSYEQYF
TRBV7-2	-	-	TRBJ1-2	TGTGCCAGCAGCTTAGTAGGGACGGGGGGGGATGGCTACACCTTC	CASSLVGTGGDGYTF
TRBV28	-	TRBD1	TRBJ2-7	TGTGCCAGCAGTGCGCAACCTCCGGGACAGCCCTACGAGCAGTACTTC	CASSAQPPGQPYEQYF
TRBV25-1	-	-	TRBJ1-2	TGTGCCAGCAGTGAATCTGTCGCGATCTATGGCTACACCTTC	CASSESVAIYGYTF
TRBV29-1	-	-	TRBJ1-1	TGCAGCGTTGAAGGGGGGGAGGTTGTAAGTGGGACTGAAGCTTTCTTT	CSVEGGEVVSGTEAFF
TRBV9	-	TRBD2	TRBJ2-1	TGTGCCAGCAGCGTAGTGCTAGCGGGGGGTTACCACTCCTACAATGAGCAGTTCTTC	CASSVVLAGGYHSYNEQFF
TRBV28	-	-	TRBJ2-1	TGTGCCAGCAGTACCCCAGGGAACGGTGAGCAGTTCTTC	CASSTPGNGEQFF
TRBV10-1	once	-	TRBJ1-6	TGCGCCACAAAGGGGGTTGTTTGGTCACCCCTCCACTTT	CATKGVVWSPLHF
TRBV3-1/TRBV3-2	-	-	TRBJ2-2	TGTGCCAGCAGCCAAGGCAGGGTTAACACCGGGGAGCTGTTTTTT	CASSQGRVNTGELFF
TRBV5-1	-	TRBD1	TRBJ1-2	TGCGCCAGCAGCCAGGGACAGGGGTACTATGGCTACACCTTC	CASSQGQGYYGYTF
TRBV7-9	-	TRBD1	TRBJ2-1	TGTGCCAGCAGTCGGGACAGGGGCTGGGATGAGCAGTTCTTC	CASSRDRGWDEQFF
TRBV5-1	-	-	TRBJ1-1	TGCGCCAGCAGCCCTCGAGGGCTGGGTACTGAAGCTTTCTTT	CASSPRGLGTEAFF
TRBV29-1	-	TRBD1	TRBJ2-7	TGCAGCGTTGTGGACAGGAGATTTTCCTACGAGCAGTACTTC	CSVVDRRFSYEQYF
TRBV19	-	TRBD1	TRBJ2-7	TGTGCCAGTAGTAAGGGACAGGGAGTCTCCTACGAGCAGTACTTC	CASSKGQGVSYEQYF
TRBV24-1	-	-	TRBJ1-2	TGTGCCACCAGTGATTTGCAGGAGGGCAGGAAGAACTATGGCTACACCTTC	CATSDLQEGRKNYGYTF
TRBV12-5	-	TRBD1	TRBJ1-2	TGTGCTAGTGGTTTGGTAGTAGGGGGCGACTATGGCTACACCTTC	CASGLVVGGDYGYTF
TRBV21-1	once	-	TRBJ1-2	TGTGCCAGCAGCAAGAAATACGGGGATGGCTACACCTTC	CASSKKYGDGYTF
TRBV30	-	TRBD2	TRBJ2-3	TGTGCCTGGAGTGTACGGGGGGGACGGACAGATACGCAGTATTTT	CAWSVRGGRTDTQYF
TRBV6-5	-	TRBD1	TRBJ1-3	TGTGCCACCAGACAGGGGCCACTCCGGGACACCATATATTTT	CATRQGPLRDTIYF
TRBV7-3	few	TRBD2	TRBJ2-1	TGTGCCAGCAGCTCACTAGCGGGGGGAAACAATGAGCAGTTCTTC	CASSSLAGGNNEQFF
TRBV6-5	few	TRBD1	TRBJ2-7	TGTGCCAGTCAGGCAAGGCAGGGGGACTACGAGCAGTACTTC	CASQARQGDYEQYF
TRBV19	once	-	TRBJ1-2	TGTGCCAGTAGTCCCCAGCGGGGTTATGGCTACACCTTC	CASSPQRGYGYTF
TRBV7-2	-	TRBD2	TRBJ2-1	TGTGCCAGCAGCTCCAAGAGCGGGGGGATCAATGAGCAGTTCTTC	CASSSKSGGINEQFF
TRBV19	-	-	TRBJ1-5	TGTGCCAGTAGTACAGGGGTCGGCCAGCCCCAGCATTTT	CASSTGVGQPQHF
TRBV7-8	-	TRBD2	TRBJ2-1	TGTGCCAGCAGCTTCCGGGGGGCCTACAATGAGCAGTTCTTC	CASSFRGAYNEQFF
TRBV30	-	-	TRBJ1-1	TGTGCCTGCAACCGGGGGGGACCTGAAGCTTTCTTT	CACNRGGPEAFF
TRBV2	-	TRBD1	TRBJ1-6	TGTGCCAGCAGTGGACAGGGAAATTCACCCCTCCACTTT	CASSGQGNSPLHF
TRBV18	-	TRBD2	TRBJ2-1	TGTGCCAGCTCACCCCTAGCGGGGGGAAACTCCTACAATGAGCAGTTCTTC	CASSPLAGGNSYNEQFF
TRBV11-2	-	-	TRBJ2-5	TGTGCCAGCAGCTCGGGGGAACAAGAGACCCAGTACTTC	CASSSGEQETQYF
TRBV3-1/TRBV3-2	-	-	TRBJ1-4	TGTGCCAGCAGCCAACAACGAGGGCGGGAAAAACTGTTTTTT	CASSQQRGREKLFF
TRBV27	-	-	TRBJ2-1	TGTGCCAGCAGTTTATCCGTCGAAACCGGGCAGTTCTTC	CASSLSVETGQFF
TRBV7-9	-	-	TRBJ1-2	TGTGCCAGCAGCTTAAGTACGGGTCAGTACTATGGCTACACCTTC	CASSLSTGQYYGYTF
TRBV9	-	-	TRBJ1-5	TGTGCCAGCAGCGTAGGGGACACCAATCAGCCCCAGCATTTT	CASSVGDTNQPQHF
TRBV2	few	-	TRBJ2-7	TGTGCCAGCAGTGACGGGGGCTACGAGCAGTACTTC	CASSDGGYEQYF
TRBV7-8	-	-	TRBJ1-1	TGTGCCAGCAGCATCCGGGAGCACAACACTGAAGCTTTCTTT	CASSIREHNTEAFF
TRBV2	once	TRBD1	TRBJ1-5	TGTGCCAGCAGTCTAACAGGGGTCAATCAGCCCCAGCATTTT	CASSLTGVNQPQHF
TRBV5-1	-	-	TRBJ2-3	TGCGCCAGCAGCTTGTCGGTCACAGATACGCAGTATTTT	CASSLSVTDTQYF
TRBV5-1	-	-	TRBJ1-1	TGCGCCAGCAGCGCCCGGGGGGGAGGCACTGAAGCTTTCTTT	CASSARGGGTEAFF
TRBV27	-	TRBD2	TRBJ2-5	TGTGCCAGCAGTCCGGGACTAGGACGGGGGCGGGAGACCCAGTACTTC	CASSPGLGRGRETQYF
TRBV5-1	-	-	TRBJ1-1	TGCGCCAGCAGCTTGGGCTTGGCTAACACTGAAGCTTTCTTT	CASSLGLANTEAFF
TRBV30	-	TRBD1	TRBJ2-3	TGTGCCTGGAGATCAGGGGGCGTGACTACGCAGTATTTT	CAWRSGGVTTQYF
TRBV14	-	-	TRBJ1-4	TGTGCCAGCAGCTTTTCGAATGAAAAACTGTTTTTT	CASSFSNEKLFF
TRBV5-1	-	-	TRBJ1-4	TGCGCCAGCAGCATAGGTACCGGGAGTACGGAAAAACTGTTTTTT	CASSIGTGSTEKLFF
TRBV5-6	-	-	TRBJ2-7	TGTGCCAGCAGCTCAGGTTGGGGGGGCGAGGGATACGAGCAGTACTTC	CASSSGWGGEGYEQYF
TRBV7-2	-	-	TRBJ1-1	TGTGCCAGCAGCTTAGCAGCGGACGGGTTCAACACTGAAGCTTTCTTT	CASSLAADGFNTEAFF
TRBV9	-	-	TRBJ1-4	TGTGCCAGCGCCCCGGGGGGGGATGAAAAACTGTTTTTT	CASAPGGDEKLFF
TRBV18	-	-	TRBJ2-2	TGTGCCAGCTCAGAGGGCACCGGGGAGCTGTTTTTT	CASSEGTGELFF
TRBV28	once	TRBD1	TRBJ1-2	TGTGCCAGCAGTTCCCCAGGGGGCGGCTATGGCTACACCTTC	CASSSPGGGYGYTF
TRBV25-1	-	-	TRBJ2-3	TGTGCCAGCATGGAGGGCCCAGATACGCAGTATTTT	CASMEGPDTQYF
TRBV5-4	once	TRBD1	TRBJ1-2	TGTGCCAGCAGCCTAAGACAGGGCTATGGCTACACCTTC	CASSLRQGYGYTF
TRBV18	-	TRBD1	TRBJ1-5	TGTGCCAGCTCCCCAATGGGAACAGGGGGCAATCAGCCCCAGCATTTT	CASSPMGTGGNQPQHF